Below, 30 T cell receptor beta chains from the same sample are listed, as sequenced in a study of T cell repertoires in cytomegalovirus infection. Their antigens are not known. TCRdb re-analysed the reads in MiXCR, keeping a single row per CDR3 protein. The table has roughly 920,000 distinct CDR3 sequences, approximately 31% seen once. Material: cultured CD8+ T cells from PBMCs, obtained from culture after CMV antigen stimulation. The origin of the receptors is a human donor in good health (CMV status not recorded). Some clones in this sample may be carry-over from other donors' samples.

This clonotype has only a few counts. The gene calls are TRBV29-1 and TRBJ1-3, with no clear D. The CDR3 length is 16 residues. Germline CDR1 reads SQVTM; CDR2 reads ANQGSEA. The ends were cut back, 5 bases at V and 0 bases at J, with 17 bases in the middle. The CDR3 region is CSVRFVDRSSGNTIYF. CDR3 sequence (DNA): TGCAGCGTTCGATTCGTTGACCGAAGCTCTGGAAACACCATATATTTT.

The CDR3 is CASSYLAETVNTGELFF. CDR3 in DNA: TGTGCCAGCAGTTACTTGGCAGAGACGGTGAACACCGGGGAGCTGTTTTTT. V and J are TRBV6-2 or TRBV6-3 and TRBJ2-2; D call uncertain. The CDR3 is 17 amino acids. V shed 1 base and J shed 1 base, with 13 bases lying between them. CDR1 MNHEY and CDR2 SVGEGT come from the germline V gene.

This clonotype was observed at least ten times. This chain's CDR3 is CASSLSISYEQYF. The CDR3 nucleotides read TGTGCCAGCTCACTATCGATTTCCTACGAGCAGTACTTC. The chain carries TRBV7-2 and TRBJ2-7; D remains ambiguous. The CDR3 is 13 residues long. V was clipped by 8 bases and J by 1 base, with 12 bases between them. Germline CDR1 SGHTA, CDR2 FQGNSA.

This chain uses TRBV18 with TRBJ2-1; 8 bases are shared with TRBD1. The germline V gene has CDR1 KGHSH and CDR2 LQKENI. V shed 3 bases and J 2 bases; nucleotides not matched to a gene: 6. This CDR3 has 16 residues. The CDR3 loop is CASSPTGTGPYNEQFF. The CDR3 DNA is TGTGCCAGCTCACCCACCGGGACAGGACCCTACAATGAGCAGTTCTTC.

The chain is built from TRBV5-1 and TRBJ2-3; D gene uncertain. The CDR3 runs 13 residues. The germline V and J ends were trimmed by 1 base and 4 bases, with 7 bases remaining between them. Per the germline V gene, CDR1 is SGHRS and CDR2 is YFSETQ. CDR3 residues: CASSLFLADTQYF. CDR3 coding DNA: TGCGCCAGCAGCTTGTTCCTCGCAGATACGCAGTATTTT.

This clonotype came up many times. This chain uses TRBV4-1 with TRBJ1-5, with a weak D call TRBD1 (6 bases). Trimming removed 1 base from V and 0 bases from J, with 10 bases in between. Germline CDR1 MGHRA, CDR2 YSYEKL. The CDR3 length is 16 residues. DNA of the CDR3: TGCGCCAGCAGCCAAGTCCAGGGGAATAGCAATCAGCCCCAGCATTTT. Its translation: CASSQVQGNSNQPQHF.

The chain uses TRBV27 and TRBJ2-7; D is possibly TRBD2 (7 bases). Germline assignment: CDR1 MNHEY and CDR2 SMNVEV (reference sequence). Deletions cut 4 bases from V and 2 bases from J, with 21 bases between. This CDR3 has 17 residues. CDR3 amino acids: CASSYAIRGTIPYEQYF. Here the CDR3 DNA reads TGTGCCAGCAGTTACGCTATTAGGGGGACTATACCCTACGAGCAGTACTTC.

The chain links TRBV6-6 to TRBJ2-7; D remains unclear. Germline CDR1 MNHNY, CDR2 SVGAGI (reference sequence). V lost 2 bases to trimming and J lost 3 bases, with 8 bases between them. This CDR3 spans 13 amino acids. This CDR3 reads CASSYRESYEQYV. CDR3 DNA: TGTGCCAGCAGTTACAGGGAAAGCTACGAGCAGTACGTC.

The genes are TRBV13 and TRBJ2-1; 10 nucleotides line up with TRBD1. Germline lookup yields CDR1 PRHDT and CDR2 FYEKMQ (reference sequence). The CDR3 consists of 14 residues. Trimming at V came to 8 bases and at J to 8 bases, leaving 9 bases not matched to a gene. In nucleotides, the CDR3 is TGTGCCAGCGGCAGGACAGGGGGGCTGGATGAGCAGTTCTTC. Amino acids: CASGRTGGLDEQFF.

This clonotype was picked up many times. One end of the junction does not line up with germline, which may come from a read error. V usage is TRBV7-7 and J usage is TRBJ2-1; the D call may be TRBD1 or TRBD2 (6 bases each). CDR1 SSHAT and CDR2 FNYEAQ come from the germline V gene (reference sequence). The CDR3 is made up of 16 amino acids. CDR3 DNA sequence: TGTGCTAGCAGCTTAGATAACGGGGGCACCTACAATGAGCAGTTCTTC. Its translation: CASSLDNGGTYNEQFF.

V usage is TRBV5-6 and J usage is TRBJ2-1; perhaps D is TRBD1 or TRBD2 (5 bases each). From germline, CDR1 is SGHDT and CDR2 YYEEEE. The length of the CDR3 is 16 residues. Trimming removed 6 bases at V and 0 bases at J, with 16 bases between. The CDR3 DNA follows: TGTGCCAGCACCCACCCGGGACGGAGCTCCTACAATGAGCAGTTCTTC. Its translation is CASTHPGRSSYNEQFF. Complete variable domain (other parts from reference TRBV5-6 and TRBJ2-1): DAGVTQSPTHLIKTRGQQVTLRCSPKSGHDTVSWYQQALGQGPQFIFQYYEEEERQRGNFPDRFSGHQFPNYSSELNVNALLLGDSALYLCASTHPGRSSYNEQFFGPGTRLTVL.

The rearrangement joins TRBV6-6 to TRBJ1-2, with 8 bases identical to TRBD1. V shed 3 bases and J 0 bases; nucleotides not matched to a gene: 6. CDR3 length: 16 amino acids. Germline values: CDR1 MNHNY, CDR2 SVGAGI (reference sequence). Here the CDR3 DNA reads TGTGCCAGCAGTTATGACAGGGGAACAACTAACTATGGCTACACCTTC. This gives the protein CASSYDRGTTNYGYTF.

The V gene is TRBV19, the J gene TRBJ1-2; 8 positions agree with TRBD1. V lost 11 bases, J lost 4 bases, and 6 bases stayed unmatched. Germline V gene data show CDR1 as LNHDA and CDR2 as SQIVND (reference sequence). There are 12 residues in the CDR3. CDR3 sequence reads: CAGGTGSYGYTF. Written as DNA, the CDR3 is TGTGCCGGCGGGACAGGCAGCTATGGCTACACCTTC.

This clonotype came up a few times. This chain connects TRBV27 to TRBJ2-7; 8 bases line up with TRBD1. The CDR3 runs 14 residues. Germline CDR1 reads MNHEY; CDR2 reads SMNVEV (reference sequence). V was clipped by 6 bases and J by 2 bases; unmatched bases: 6. In nucleotides, the CDR3 is TGTGCCAGCAGCGACAGGGGCCCTGCCTACGAGCAGTACTTC. It specifies CASSDRGPAYEQYF.

There are a few counts of this clonotype. V usage is TRBV7-6 and J usage is TRBJ2-2, with 8 bases identical to TRBD2. Germline lookup yields CDR1 SGHVS and CDR2 FNYEAQ. This CDR3 has 17 residues. J lost 2 bases, V lost 6 bases, and 11 bases had no gene match. The DNA of the CDR3 is TGTGCCAGCAGGGGGGCCGCAGCGGGGGATAACACCGGGGAGCTGTTTTTT. Amino acid sequence: CASRGAAAGDNTGELFF.

This clonotype was observed a few times. This rearrangement joins TRBV20-1 to TRBJ2-7; D possibly uses TRBD1 or TRBD2 (5 bases each). This CDR3 is built from 15 residues. Germline V CDR1 and CDR2: DFQATT, SNEGSKA (reference sequence). Trimming removed 2 bases at V and 3 bases at J, with 17 bases between. The CDR3 sequence is CSARQWDHSFYEQYV. The DNA for the CDR3 is TGCAGTGCTAGACAATGGGACCACTCTTTCTACGAGCAGTACGTC.

For the CDR3, the DNA is TGCGCCAGCAGCCAAGATCGAAGCGAGGGCTGGAAACTGTTTTTT. It is translated as CASSQDRSEGWKLFF. The V call is TRBV4-1, the J call TRBJ1-4; D not resolved. V was clipped by 0 bases and J by 11 bases, with 16 bases between them. This CDR3 has 15 amino acids. Germline CDR1 is MGHRA and CDR2 is YSYEKL.

The chain combines TRBV11-3 with TRBJ2-4, with TRBD1 as a possible D gene (5 bases). This CDR3 spans 21 amino acids. Germline V lookup: CDR1 SGHNT, CDR2 YENEEA. V was cut by 1 base and J by 8 bases, with 33 bases left in between. The CDR3 loop reads CASSLVFPESGHPSERHIQYF. The CDR3 bases are TGTGCCAGCAGCTTAGTCTTTCCCGAATCAGGGCACCCTTCGGAACGGCACATTCAGTACTTC.

This clonotype showed up just a few times. The rearrangement joins TRBV6-2 or TRBV6-3 to TRBJ2-2; D is uncertain. Per germline, CDR1 MNHEY and CDR2 SVGEGT. V lost 7 bases and J lost 0, with 9 bases in between. The CDR3 runs to 14 residues. The CDR3 sequence: CASIVGSNTGELFF. CDR3 nucleotide sequence: TGTGCCAGCATTGTTGGGTCGAACACCGGGGAGCTGTTTTTT.

The sample holds many counts of this clonotype. The chain recombines TRBV7-9 with TRBJ1-2; D gene uncertain. V was trimmed by 5 bases and J by 5 bases, leaving 12 bases between them. Germline values: CDR1 SEHNR, CDR2 FQNEAQ (reference sequence). This CDR3 is 13 amino acids long. The CDR3 protein is CASSPRTEYGYTF. CDR3 nucleotide sequence: TGTGCCAGCAGCCCCCGGACTGAGTATGGCTACACCTTC.

Note on this clonotype: A much larger clone lies one base from this, so it may be a read error. The conserved closing phenylalanine or tryptophan is absent in this CDR3, likely reflecting a read error. The chain joins TRBV7-9 to TRBJ2-3, with D perhaps TRBD1 (6 bases). Deletions cut 5 bases from V and 3 bases from J, with 18 bases between. CDR3 length equals 16 residues. CDR1 and CDR2 (germline): SEHNR, FQNEAQ (reference sequence). CDR3 protein: CASSKMTGWGTDTQYL. CDR3 in DNA: TGTGCCAGCAGCAAAATGACAGGTTGGGGTACAGATACGCAGTATTTG.

The chain employs TRBV27 and TRBJ1-1; TRBD1 is a possible D gene (5 bases). Germline CDR1 is MNHEY and CDR2 is SMNVEV (reference sequence). V dropped 6 bases and J dropped 5 bases, with 10 bases sitting between them. The CDR3 loop spans 12 amino acids. The CDR3 region has the DNA TGTGCCAGCAGAAGGTGGGGGACTGAAGCTTTCTTT. Protein: CASRRWGTEAFF.

This chain joins TRBV23-1 and TRBJ2-5, with 11 nucleotides matching TRBD2. TRBV23-1 has ORF status, its function being uncertain. V lost 2 bases, J lost 4 bases, and 3 bases stayed unmatched. The CDR3 is 15 amino acids. The CDR3 DNA reads as TGCGCCAGCAGTCAAGCTAGCGGGGGGATAGAGACCCAGTACTTC. This encodes CASSQASGGIETQYF.

The chain joins TRBV19 to TRBJ1-5; a possible D gene is TRBD1 (5 bases). Per the germline V gene, CDR1 is LNHDA and CDR2 is SQIVND (reference sequence). The CDR3 is made up of 16 amino acids. V was pared by 1 base and J by 6 bases, with 16 bases between. The CDR3 loop reads CASSIAGSSSSQPQHF. In DNA form, the CDR3 reads TGTGCCAGTAGTATAGCAGGGAGCTCCAGCTCTCAGCCCCAGCATTTT. Drawing the rest from reference TRBV19 and TRBJ1-5, the complete variable domain is DGGITQSPKYLFRKEGQNVTLSCEQNLNHDAMYWYRQDPGQGLRLIYYSQIVNDFQKGDIAEGYSVSREKKESFPLTVTSAQKNPTAFYLCASSIAGSSSSQPQHFGDGTRLSIL.

V gene TRBV6-1 combines with J gene TRBJ2-1, with D perhaps TRBD1 (6 bases). The CDR3 runs 11 residues. The germline gives CDR1 MNHNS, CDR2 SASEGT. V dropped 6 bases and J dropped 7 bases, with 7 bases sitting between them. The CDR3 is CASRGTNEQFF. As DNA, the CDR3 is TGTGCCAGCAGAGGGACAAATGAGCAGTTCTTC.

The J gene is TRBJ2-1, the V gene TRBV7-6; perhaps TRBD1 as D (6 bases). Germline CDR1 reads SGHVS; CDR2 reads FNYEAQ. V dropped 5 bases and J dropped 4 bases, with 15 bases sitting between them. The CDR3 covers 15 residues. CDR3 in DNA: TGTGCCAGCAGCCTGGGACACTGGCGGTACAATGAGCAGTTCTTC. Protein product: CASSLGHWRYNEQFF.

The J gene is TRBJ2-1, the V gene TRBV12-5; D gene uncertain. Germline loops: CDR1 LGHNT, CDR2 FRNRAP. V gave up 8 bases and J gave up 5 bases, with 19 bases separating them. The CDR3 consists of 15 residues. CDR3 in amino acids: CASRPPLEQNNEQFF. CDR3 nucleotide sequence: TGTGCTAGTCGCCCCCCCTTGGAACAGAACAATGAGCAGTTCTTC.

This clonotype was seen only a few times. This chain joins TRBV11-2 and TRBJ2-5; D possibly matches TRBD1 or TRBD2 (5 bases each). Deletions cut 2 bases from V and 1 base from J, with 14 bases between. The CDR3 is 16 residues long. Germline V gene sequence: CDR1 SGHAT, CDR2 FQNNGV. CDR3 sequence: CASSLTPGRPQETQYF. The DNA for the CDR3 is TGTGCCAGCAGCTTAACCCCGGGACGTCCCCAAGAGACCCAGTACTTC. Combining the CDR3 with reference TRBV11-2 and TRBJ2-5 gives the whole variable domain EAGVAQSPRYKIIEKRQSVAFWCNPISGHATLYWYQQILGQGPKLLIQFQNNGVVDDSQLPKDRFSAERLKGVDSTLKIQPAKLEDSAVYLCASSLTPGRPQETQYFGPGTRLLVL.

This clonotype was detected only a few times. The V gene is TRBV6-1, the J gene TRBJ1-2; tentative D call: TRBD1 (6 bases). Germline V gives CDR1 MNHNS, CDR2 SASEGT. The V end lost 5 bases, the J end lost 6 bases, and 16 bases lay between the germline ends. The CDR3 covers 14 residues. The CDR3: CASSKGTTLDGYTF. CDR3 bases: TGTGCCAGCAGTAAAGGGACAACCCTCGATGGCTACACCTTC.

Worth noting for this clonotype: The junction departs from the called germline gene at one end, perhaps through a read error. The rearrangement joins TRBV12-3 or TRBV12-4 to TRBJ1-2; D gene unclear. This CDR3 has 15 amino acids. The CDR3 DNA sequence: TGTGCCAGCAGCCCCGGACGCCCTTGGAGCTATGGCTTCACCTTC. Translated, it gives CASSPGRPWSYGFTF.